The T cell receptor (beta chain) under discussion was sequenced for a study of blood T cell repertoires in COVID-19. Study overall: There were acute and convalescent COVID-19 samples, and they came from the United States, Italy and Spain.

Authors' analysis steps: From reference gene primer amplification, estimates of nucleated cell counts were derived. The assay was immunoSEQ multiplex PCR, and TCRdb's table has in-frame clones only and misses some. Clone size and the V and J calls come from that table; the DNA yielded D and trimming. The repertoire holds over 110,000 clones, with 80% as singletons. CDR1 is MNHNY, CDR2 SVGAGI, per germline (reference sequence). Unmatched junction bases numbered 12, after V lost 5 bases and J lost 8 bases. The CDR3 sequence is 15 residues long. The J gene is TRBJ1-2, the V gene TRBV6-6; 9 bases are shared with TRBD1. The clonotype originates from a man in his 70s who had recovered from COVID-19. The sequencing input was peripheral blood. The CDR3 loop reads CASSDRGTGFWGYTF. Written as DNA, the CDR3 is TGTGCCAGCAGTGATCGCGGGACAGGGTTTTGGGGCTACACCTTC.